These T cell receptor beta chains were read from a single sample in a study of CD8 T cells in Susac syndrome. Using its own MiXCR run on the immunoSEQ multiplex PCR reads, TCRdb lists one record per CDR3 protein. This table holds 77,000 or so distinct CDR3 sequences, 85% to 95% found once. The sample was CD4+ T cells from PBMCs. The receptor source for this set is a human donor with Susac syndrome. Both conserved end residues are part of each CDR3. The order of the fields is J gene, V gene, CDR3 protein.

J: TRBJ2-7
V: TRBV10-3
CDR3: CATRKGTSGYEQYF

J: TRBJ2-1
V: TRBV4-3
CDR3: CASSQDWTGSYNEQFF

J: TRBJ2-1
V: TRBV7-2
CDR3: CASRTGGKLNEQFF

J: TRBJ2-2
V: TRBV12-3/TRBV12-4
CDR3: CASSFTTPAGELFF

J: TRBJ1-1
V: TRBV29-1
CDR3: CSVNGQNNMNTEAFF

J: TRBJ2-5
V: TRBV4-2
CDR3: CASSQYTSREASRLTQYF

J: TRBJ2-1
V: TRBV7-9
CDR3: CASSLGRRDGYYNEQFF

J: TRBJ1-5
V: TRBV6-5
CDR3: CASKEGFNQPQHF

J: TRBJ1-1
V: TRBV29-1
CDR3: CSVSTAIREAFF

J: TRBJ1-2
V: TRBV30
CDR3: CAWSVSRIYGYTF

J: TRBJ2-3
V: TRBV6-2/TRBV6-3
CDR3: CASSRWDSVTDTQYF

J: TRBJ2-3
V: TRBV19
CDR3: CASSAGLAGALDTQYF

J: TRBJ2-7
V: TRBV27
CDR3: CASSFSGLSYEQYF

J: TRBJ2-2
V: TRBV7-9
CDR3: CASSFGGESFGF

J: TRBJ1-2
V: TRBV18
CDR3: CASSPELGGNYGYTF

J: TRBJ2-1
V: TRBV5-4
CDR3: CASSLAGSYNEQFF

J: TRBJ1-2
V: TRBV6-6
CDR3: CASAGESNGYTF

J: TRBJ2-5
V: TRBV29-1
CDR3: CSAREETQYF

J: TRBJ2-2
V: TRBV2
CDR3: CASRAGTNTGELFF

J: TRBJ2-6
V: TRBV29-1
CDR3: CSVETGQGYSGANVLTF

J: TRBJ2-6
V: TRBV19
CDR3: CATAHQGSGANVLTF

J: TRBJ2-7
V: TRBV25-1
CDR3: CASRAGYEQYF

J: TRBJ2-2
V: TRBV20-1
CDR3: CSPTRGGNTGELFF

J: TRBJ1-5
V: TRBV20-1
CDR3: CSAPGRDQPQHF

J: TRBJ1-2
V: TRBV3-1
CDR3: CASSPLGAASYGYTF

J: TRBJ2-3
V: TRBV12-3/TRBV12-4
CDR3: CASSFGTSGTDTQYF

J: TRBJ2-7
V: TRBV7-2
CDR3: CASSYQGDRVYEQYF

J: TRBJ2-3
V: TRBV20-1
CDR3: CSARWSGRGADTQYF

J: TRBJ2-5
V: TRBV7-9
CDR3: CASSFDRGQETQYF

J: TRBJ2-1
V: TRBV3-1
CDR3: CASSQQLGSYNEQFF

J: TRBJ2-5
V: TRBV5-1
CDR3: CASSFGPQETQYF

J: TRBJ1-5
V: TRBV6-1
CDR3: CASGGAYSNQPQHF

J: TRBJ2-1
V: TRBV7-2
CDR3: CASRIRVFGPNEQFF

J: TRBJ2-7
V: TRBV20-1
CDR3: CSVGGPSYEQYF

J: TRBJ1-4
V: TRBV7-9
CDR3: CASSLVTGQNLNEKLFF

J: TRBJ2-1
V: TRBV12-3/TRBV12-4
CDR3: CASSIAGGLNEQFF

J: TRBJ2-1
V: TRBV12-3/TRBV12-4
CDR3: CASSFSLGYEQFF

J: TRBJ2-1
V: TRBV7-8
CDR3: CASSQGTRLAWNEQFF

J: TRBJ2-1
V: TRBV10-3
CDR3: CAISERGNEVNEQFF

J: TRBJ2-2
V: TRBV9
CDR3: CASSPGVSGRTGELFF

J: TRBJ1-5
V: TRBV12-3/TRBV12-4
CDR3: CASSFRFNQPQHF

J: TRBJ2-1
V: TRBV29-1
CDR3: CSVGSFGLAGANEQFF

J: TRBJ2-5
V: TRBV9
CDR3: CASSGSDSGSIKTQYF

J: TRBJ2-1
V: TRBV5-1
CDR3: CASSLVAAISNNEQFF

J: TRBJ1-4
V: TRBV20-1
CDR3: CSAYRDSNEKLFF